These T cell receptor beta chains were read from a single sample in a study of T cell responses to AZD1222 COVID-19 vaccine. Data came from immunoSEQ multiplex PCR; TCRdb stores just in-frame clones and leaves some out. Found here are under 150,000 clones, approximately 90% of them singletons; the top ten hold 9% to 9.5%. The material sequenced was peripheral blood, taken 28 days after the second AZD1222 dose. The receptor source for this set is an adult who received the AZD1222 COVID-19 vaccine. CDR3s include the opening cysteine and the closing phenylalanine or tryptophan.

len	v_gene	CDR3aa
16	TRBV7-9	CASSLEGWGSSTEAFF
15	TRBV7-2	CASSLEIGTTFAQYF
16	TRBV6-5	CASSFNPQGDSDTQYF
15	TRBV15	CATTIGRGRDEKLFF
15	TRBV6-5	CASSYSSLSTDTQYF
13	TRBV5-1	CASSRTGGNTIYF
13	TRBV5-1	CASSFGENTEAFF
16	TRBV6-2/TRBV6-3	CASSAGQSVLGQPQHF
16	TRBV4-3	CASSQDFLEENEKLFF
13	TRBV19	CASSMGRGDIQYF
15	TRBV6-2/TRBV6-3	CASSYLESGANVLTF
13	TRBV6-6	CASIDRVNTEAFF
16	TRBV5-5	CASSPPGVRDRGKAFF
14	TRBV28	CASSLGGRRETQYF
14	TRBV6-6	CASVGGRFNEKLFF
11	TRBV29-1	CSVIRTVEAFF
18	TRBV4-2	CASSQDRPQGMGGNTIYF
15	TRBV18	CASSPQGGPYNEQFF
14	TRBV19	CASSIGQGEREQFF
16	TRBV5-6	CASSRLAGVGFDEQFF
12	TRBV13	CASSRQGTEAFF
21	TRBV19	CASSYLPPGLAGATGANVLTF
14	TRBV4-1	CASSLFGPNTEAFF
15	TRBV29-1	CSVVGDSVSYNEQFF
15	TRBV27	CASSPRQMLSGGYTF
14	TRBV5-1	CASSHSGDNYGYTF
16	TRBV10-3	CAITQGGQAQNTEAFF
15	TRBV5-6	CASGRLAGGQETQYF
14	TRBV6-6	CASSYSTGAQPQHF
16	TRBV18	CASSPISGSGVETQYF
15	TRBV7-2	CASSPWADSGNTIYF
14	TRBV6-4	CASSAGTENQPQHF
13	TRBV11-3	CASSDDPYNEQFF
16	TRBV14	CASSQDASFMNTEAFF
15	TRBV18	CASSPWGIKENIQYF
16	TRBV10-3	CAISETWTGNNSPLHF
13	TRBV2	CASSEGLPSKQYF
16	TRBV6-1	CASSGLAGLAKNIQYF
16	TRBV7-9	CASSLVTGKSANTIYF